This paragraph covers one TCR beta chain sequence. The CDR3 runs 16 residues. V was pared by 0 bases and J by 4 bases, with 6 bases of the junction left unmatched. The germline CDR1 and CDR2 sequences are SGHRS and YFSETQ. This sample is part of a study of blood T cell repertoires in COVID-19. The assay was immunoSEQ multiplex PCR, and TCRdb's table has in-frame clones only and misses some. There are almost 200,000 clones in the sample; around 92% occur only once, and around 8.4% lies in the top ten. The chain has TRBV5-1 and TRBJ2-7, with TRBD2 matching over 11 bases. This TCR came from a young woman who had recovered from COVID-19. The specimen was PBMCs or T cells enriched from blood (not recorded which). The chain's CDR3 is CASSLDSGGALYEQYF. The CDR3 DNA is TGCGCCAGCAGCTTGGATAGCGGGGGGGCGTTATACGAGCAGTACTTC.